This TCR beta chain comes out of a study of blood T cell repertoires in COVID-19. As for the study in general: T cells, B-cell-depleted T cells, or PBMCs provided the cDNA or gDNA that served as material.

Per the study methods: Scientists estimated how many nucleated cells there were by amplifying reference gene primers. Produced via immunoSEQ multiplex PCR; TCRdb's table is partial and in-frame only. V and J calls and clone size follow that table, whereas D and trimming were derived from the DNA. The table has 150,000 or so clones, 75% to 85% seen once. Trimming at V came to 5 bases and at J to 3 bases, leaving 10 bases not matched to a gene. Germline CDR1 is SEHNR and CDR2 is FQNEAQ (reference sequence). The CDR3 contains 17 residues. Seattle cases were enrolled at active infection and followed longitudinally.

The receptor comes from a woman between 55 and 75 years old with COVID-19, enrolled during active disease. The sample comprised peripheral blood. The chain is built from TRBV7-9 and TRBJ1-5; TRBD1 agrees at 10 bases. The CDR3 sequence is CASSLSRGTGDNQPQHF. In DNA, the CDR3 is TGTGCCAGCAGCCTCTCACGAGGGACAGGGGACAATCAGCCCCAGCATTTT.